The 3 T cell receptor beta chains presented below share a single source sample, sequenced in a study of cytomegalovirus exposure and HLA in healthy donors. The PCR was carried out with 60 Vbeta primers and 13 Jbeta primers. Method: immunoSEQ multiplex PCR; TCRdb's copy keeps in-frame clones and lacks some. The sample carries 75,000 to 90,000 clones, roughly 80% recorded once. The material sequenced was PBMCs. Receptors originate from a human donor in good health.

The chain couples TRBV28 to TRBJ2-5; TRBD2 is a possible D gene (6 bases). V was clipped by 4 bases and J by 3 bases, with 15 bases between them. CDR3 length: 15 amino acids. The germline V gene has CDR1 MDHEN and CDR2 SYDVKM. The CDR3 bases are TGTGCCAGCAGTTCGGGAAGGCGGGGTAAAGAGACCCAGTACTTC. Residues: CASSSGRRGKETQYF.

The V gene is TRBV16, the J gene TRBJ1-4; TRBD1 might be the D (6 bases). This CDR3 comprises 14 residues. The V end lost 2 bases, the J end lost 4 bases, and 8 bases lay between the germline ends. Looked up from germline, CDR1 is KGHSY and CDR2 is FQNENV. The CDR3 here is CASSQHRDNEKLFF. CDR3 nucleotide sequence: TGTGCCAGCAGCCAACACAGGGATAATGAAAAACTGTTTTTT.

The J gene is TRBJ2-3, the V gene TRBV29-1, with TRBD2 matching 14 bases. The CDR3 consists of 15 residues. Germline trimming cut 6 bases from V and 4 bases from J; bases unmatched to any gene: 6. Germline CDR1 SQVTM, CDR2 ANQGSEA. The CDR3: CSVPGLAGEADTQYF. The CDR3 DNA sequence: TGCAGCGTCCCGGGACTAGCGGGAGAGGCAGATACGCAGTATTTT.